Here is one T cell receptor beta chain with its context. Co-plated with around 200,000 CFSE-labeled responder cells were around 200,000 irradiated, violet-dye-labeled stimulator cells. The CDR3 contains 21 residues. Germline assignment: CDR1 MNHEY and CDR2 SMNVEV (reference sequence). Trimming cost V 3 bases and J 2 bases; bases outside gene matches: 21. This entry comes from a study of graft-versus-host responses after intestinal transplantation. Study-wide findings and caveats: Early declines in HvG clones that occurred post-transplant were associated with peak circulating GvH clone levels.

Assay used: immunoSEQ multiplex PCR; TCRdb lists only in-frame clones, some missing. The repertoire holds fewer than 15,000 clones, about 33% seen once, with around 2% in the top ten. This clonotype was obtained from a human patient who received an intestinal transplant. The gene calls are TRBV27 and TRBJ2-3; 9 bases agree with TRBD2. Sample: alloreactive CD8+ T cells from a mixed lymphocyte reaction culture, taken before intestinal transplant. The subset: CFSE-low proliferating T cells sorted from approximately 6-day pre-transplant mixed lymphocyte reaction (GvH or HvG direction). The CDR3 sequence: CASSFLYNLGLAGPLTDTQYF. CDR3 coding DNA: TGTGCCAGCAGTTTCTTATACAACCTCGGGCTAGCGGGGCCTCTCACAGATACGCAGTATTTT.